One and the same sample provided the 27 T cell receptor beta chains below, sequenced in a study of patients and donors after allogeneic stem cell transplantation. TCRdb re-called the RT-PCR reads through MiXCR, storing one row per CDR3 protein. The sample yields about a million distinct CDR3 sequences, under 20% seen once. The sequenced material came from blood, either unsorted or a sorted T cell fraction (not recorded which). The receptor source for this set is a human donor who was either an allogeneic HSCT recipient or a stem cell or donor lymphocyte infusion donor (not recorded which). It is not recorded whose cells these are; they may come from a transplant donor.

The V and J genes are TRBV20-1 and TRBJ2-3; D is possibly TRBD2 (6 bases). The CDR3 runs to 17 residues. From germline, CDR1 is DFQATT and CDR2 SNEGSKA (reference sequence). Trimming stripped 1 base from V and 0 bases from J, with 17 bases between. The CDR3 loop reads CSARAQWVSGSTDTQYF. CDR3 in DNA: TGCAGTGCTAGAGCCCAATGGGTTAGCGGAAGCACAGATACGCAGTATTTT.

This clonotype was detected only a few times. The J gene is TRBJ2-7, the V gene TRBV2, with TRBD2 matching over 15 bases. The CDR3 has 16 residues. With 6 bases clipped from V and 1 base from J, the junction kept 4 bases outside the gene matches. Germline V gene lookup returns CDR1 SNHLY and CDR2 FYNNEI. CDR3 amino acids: CASRSGTSGRSYEQYF. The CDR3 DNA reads TGTGCCAGCAGGTCCGGGACTAGCGGGAGGTCCTACGAGCAGTACTTC.

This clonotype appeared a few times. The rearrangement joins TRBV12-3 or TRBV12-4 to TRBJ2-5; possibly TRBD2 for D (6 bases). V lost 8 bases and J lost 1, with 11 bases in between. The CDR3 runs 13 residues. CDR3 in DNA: TGTGCCAGCGGGCTGGGGGGCCAAGAGACCCAGTACTTC. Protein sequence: CASGLGGQETQYF.

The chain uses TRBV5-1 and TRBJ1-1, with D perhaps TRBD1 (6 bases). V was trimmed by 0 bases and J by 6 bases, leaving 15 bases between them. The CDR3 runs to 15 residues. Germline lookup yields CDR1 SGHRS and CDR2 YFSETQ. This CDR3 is CASSLGGGQGAEAFF. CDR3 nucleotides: TGCGCCAGCAGCTTGGGAGGGGGGCAAGGCGCTGAAGCTTTCTTT.

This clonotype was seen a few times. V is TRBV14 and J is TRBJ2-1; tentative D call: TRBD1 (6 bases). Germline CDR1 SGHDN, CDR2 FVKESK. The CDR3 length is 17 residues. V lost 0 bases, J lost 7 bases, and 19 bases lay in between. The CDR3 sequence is CASSQDMWGPSVNEQFF. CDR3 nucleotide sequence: TGTGCCAGCAGCCAAGATATGTGGGGGCCATCGGTAAATGAGCAGTTCTTC.

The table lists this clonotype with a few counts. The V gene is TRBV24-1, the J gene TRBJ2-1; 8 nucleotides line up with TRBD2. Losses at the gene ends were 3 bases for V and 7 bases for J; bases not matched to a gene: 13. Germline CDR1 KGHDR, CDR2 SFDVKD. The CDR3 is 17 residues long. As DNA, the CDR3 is TGTGCCACCAGTGATCCCCTCCTACGGGGGGGCGGAAATGAGCAGTTCTTC. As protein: CATSDPLLRGGGNEQFF.

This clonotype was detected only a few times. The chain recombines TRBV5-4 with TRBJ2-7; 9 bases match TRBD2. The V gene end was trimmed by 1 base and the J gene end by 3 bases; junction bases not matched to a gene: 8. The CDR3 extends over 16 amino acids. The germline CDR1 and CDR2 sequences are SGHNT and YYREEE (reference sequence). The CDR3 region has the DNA TGTGCCAGCAGCTTGAGGCTAGCGGGACCTGTCTACGAGCAGTACTTC. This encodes CASSLRLAGPVYEQYF.

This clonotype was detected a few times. As DNA, the CDR3 is TGCAGTGCTAGAGATCCACTAGTTTTCTACGAGCAGTACTTC. It translates to CSARDPLVFYEQYF. The V call is TRBV20-1, the J call TRBJ2-7, with a tentative D call TRBD2 (5 bases). Germline CDR1 and CDR2: DFQATT and SNEGSKA (reference sequence). This CDR3 comprises 14 residues. V was trimmed by 0 bases and J by 3 bases, leaving 12 bases between them.

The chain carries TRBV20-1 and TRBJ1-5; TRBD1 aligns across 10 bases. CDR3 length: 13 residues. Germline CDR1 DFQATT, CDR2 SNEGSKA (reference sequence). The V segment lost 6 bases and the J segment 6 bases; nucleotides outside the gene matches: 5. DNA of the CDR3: TGCAGTGCCCGGACAGGGGGACCTCAGCCCCAGCATTTT. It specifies CSARTGGPQPQHF.

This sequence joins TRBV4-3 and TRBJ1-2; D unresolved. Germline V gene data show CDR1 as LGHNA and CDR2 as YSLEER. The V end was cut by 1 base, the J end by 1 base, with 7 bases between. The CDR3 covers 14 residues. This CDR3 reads CASSQVGSNYGYTF. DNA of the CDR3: TGCGCCAGCAGCCAAGTTGGCAGTAACTATGGCTACACCTTC.

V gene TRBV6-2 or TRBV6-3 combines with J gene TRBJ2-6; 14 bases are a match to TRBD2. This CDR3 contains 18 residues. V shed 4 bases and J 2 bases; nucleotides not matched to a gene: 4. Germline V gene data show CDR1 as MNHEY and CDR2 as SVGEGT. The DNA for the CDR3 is TGTGCCAGCAGTTCCGGACTAGCGGGAGGCCCTGGGGCCAACGTCCTGACTTTC. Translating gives CASSSGLAGGPGANVLTF.

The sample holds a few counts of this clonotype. Here the CDR3 DNA reads TGCGCCAGCAGCTTGAGTATGGGTACGGAGACCCAGTACTTC. It codes for CASSLSMGTETQYF. The V gene is TRBV5-1, the J gene TRBJ2-5; D not certain. The CDR3 is made up of 14 amino acids. Germline V lookup: CDR1 SGHRS, CDR2 YFSETQ. V was shortened by 1 base and J by 5 bases, with 12 bases between the two germline ends.

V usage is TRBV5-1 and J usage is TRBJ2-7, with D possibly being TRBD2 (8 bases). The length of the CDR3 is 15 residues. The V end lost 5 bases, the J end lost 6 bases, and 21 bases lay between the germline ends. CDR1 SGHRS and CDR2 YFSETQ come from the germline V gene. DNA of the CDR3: TGCGCCAGCAGTTGGAGCGGGAGAGGGGGCTCCGAGCAGTACTTC. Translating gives CASSWSGRGGSEQYF.

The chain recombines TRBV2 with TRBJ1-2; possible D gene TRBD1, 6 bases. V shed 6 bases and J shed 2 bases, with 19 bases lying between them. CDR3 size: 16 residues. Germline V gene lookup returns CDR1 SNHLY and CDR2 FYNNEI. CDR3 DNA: TGTGCCAGCAGCCAGGACAGTAGAAGACAGAACTATGGCTACACCTTC. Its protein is CASSQDSRRQNYGYTF.

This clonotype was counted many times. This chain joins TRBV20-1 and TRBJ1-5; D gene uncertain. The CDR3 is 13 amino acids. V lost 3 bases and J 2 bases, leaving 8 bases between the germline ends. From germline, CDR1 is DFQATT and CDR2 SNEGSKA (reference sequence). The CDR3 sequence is CSARSAGNQPQHF. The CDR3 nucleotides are TGCAGTGCTAGGTCGGCCGGCAATCAGCCCCAGCATTTT.

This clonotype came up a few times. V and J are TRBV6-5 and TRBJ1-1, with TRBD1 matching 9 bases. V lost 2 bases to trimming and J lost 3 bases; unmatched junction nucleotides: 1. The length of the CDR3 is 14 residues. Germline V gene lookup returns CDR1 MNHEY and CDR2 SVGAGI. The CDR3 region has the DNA TGTGCCAGCAGTTACAGACAGGGGGACACTGAAGCTTTCTTT. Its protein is CASSYRQGDTEAFF.

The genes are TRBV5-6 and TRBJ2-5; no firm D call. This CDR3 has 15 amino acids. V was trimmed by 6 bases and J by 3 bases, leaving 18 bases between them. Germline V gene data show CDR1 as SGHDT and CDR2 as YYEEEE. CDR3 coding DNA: TGTGCCAGCACCGCGGTACTCGAAAGAGAAGAGACCCAGTACTTC. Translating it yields CASTAVLEREETQYF.

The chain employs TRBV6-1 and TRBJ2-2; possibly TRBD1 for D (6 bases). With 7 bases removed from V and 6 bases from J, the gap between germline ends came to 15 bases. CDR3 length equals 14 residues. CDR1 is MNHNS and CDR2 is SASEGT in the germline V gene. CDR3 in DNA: TGTGCCAGCACCTCGAACGACAGGTCCGGGGAGCTGTTTTTT. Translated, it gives CASTSNDRSGELFF.

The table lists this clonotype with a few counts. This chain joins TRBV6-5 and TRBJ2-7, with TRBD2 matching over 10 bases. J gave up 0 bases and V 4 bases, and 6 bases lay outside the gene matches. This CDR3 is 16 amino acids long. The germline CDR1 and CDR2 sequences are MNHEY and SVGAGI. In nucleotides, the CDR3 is TGTGCCAGCAGTTCCTCTAGCGGGGGCCACTCCTACGAGCAGTACTTC. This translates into CASSSSSGGHSYEQYF.

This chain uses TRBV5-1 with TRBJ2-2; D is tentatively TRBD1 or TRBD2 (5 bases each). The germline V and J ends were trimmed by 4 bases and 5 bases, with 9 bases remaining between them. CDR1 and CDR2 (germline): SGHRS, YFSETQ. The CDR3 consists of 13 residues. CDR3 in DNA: TGCGCCAGCAGCCGTGAGGGGACCGGGGAGCTGTTTTTT. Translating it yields CASSREGTGELFF.

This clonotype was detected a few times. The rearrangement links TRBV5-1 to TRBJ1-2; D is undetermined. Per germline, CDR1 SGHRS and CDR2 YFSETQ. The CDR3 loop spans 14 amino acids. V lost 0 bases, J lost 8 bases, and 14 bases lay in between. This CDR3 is CASSLEDQRTGYTF. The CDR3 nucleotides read TGCGCCAGCAGCTTGGAGGACCAGAGAACAGGCTACACCTTC.

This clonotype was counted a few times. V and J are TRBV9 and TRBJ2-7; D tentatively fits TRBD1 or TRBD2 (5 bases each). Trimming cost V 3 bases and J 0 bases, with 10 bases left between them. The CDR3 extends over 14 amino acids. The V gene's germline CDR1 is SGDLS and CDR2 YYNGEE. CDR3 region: CASSDGGISYEQYF. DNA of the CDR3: TGTGCCAGCAGCGATGGGGGTATCTCCTACGAGCAGTACTTC.

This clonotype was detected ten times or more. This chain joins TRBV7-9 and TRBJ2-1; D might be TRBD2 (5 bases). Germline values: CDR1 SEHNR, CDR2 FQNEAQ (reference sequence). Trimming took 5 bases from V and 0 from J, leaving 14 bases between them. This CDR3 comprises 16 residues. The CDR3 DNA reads TGTGCCAGCAGCAACTACCCGGGATCCTCCTACAATGAGCAGTTCTTC. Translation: CASSNYPGSSYNEQFF.

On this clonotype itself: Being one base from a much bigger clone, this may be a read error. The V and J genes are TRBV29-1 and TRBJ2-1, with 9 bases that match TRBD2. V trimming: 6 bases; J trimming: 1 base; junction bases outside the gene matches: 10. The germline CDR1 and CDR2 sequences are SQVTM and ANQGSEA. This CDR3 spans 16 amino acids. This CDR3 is CSVAKGAGGSYNEQFF. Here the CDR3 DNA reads TGCAGCGTCGCTAAAGGGGCGGGAGGGTCCTACAATGAGCAGTTCTTC.

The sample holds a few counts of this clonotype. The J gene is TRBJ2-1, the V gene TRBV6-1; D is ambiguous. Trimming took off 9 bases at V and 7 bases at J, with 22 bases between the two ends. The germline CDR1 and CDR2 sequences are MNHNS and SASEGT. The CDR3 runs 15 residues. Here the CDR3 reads CASSLMGRLGNEQFF. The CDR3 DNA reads TGTGCCAGTTCGTTGATGGGCCGCTTGGGAAATGAGCAGTTCTTC.

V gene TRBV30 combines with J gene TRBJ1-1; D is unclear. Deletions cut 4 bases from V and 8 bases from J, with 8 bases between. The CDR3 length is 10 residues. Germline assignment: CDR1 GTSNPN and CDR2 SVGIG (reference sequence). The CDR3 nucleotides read TGTGCCTGGATAGAGCGAGAAGCTTTCTTT. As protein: CAWIEREAFF.

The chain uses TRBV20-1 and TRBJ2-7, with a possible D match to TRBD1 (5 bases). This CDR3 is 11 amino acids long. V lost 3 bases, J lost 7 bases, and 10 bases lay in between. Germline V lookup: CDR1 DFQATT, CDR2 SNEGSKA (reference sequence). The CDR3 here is CSASSKGEQYF. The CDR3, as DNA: TGCAGTGCTAGTTCCAAGGGGGAGCAGTACTTC.